These 19 T cell receptor beta chains came from one sample sequenced in a study of OX40 agonist ivuxolimab in advanced cancers. TCRdb keeps only in-frame clones here, not all; method: immunoSEQ multiplex PCR. The sample yields roughly 60,000 clones, approximately 80% seen once. The material was CD4+ or CD8+ T cells sorted from blood, obtained in a trial of the OX40 agonist ivuxolimab. The source is an adult with an advanced solid tumor such as melanoma, head and neck, liver or kidney cancer.

The chain combines TRBV5-5 with TRBJ1-2; possible D gene TRBD1, 5 bases. Germline V gene lookup returns CDR1 SGHKS and CDR2 YYEKEE (reference sequence). This CDR3 is built from 15 residues. Trimming removed 3 bases at V and 2 bases at J, with 14 bases between. CDR3 coding DNA: TGTGCCAGCAGCTGGCAGGGTCGGGGAAACTATGGCTACACCTTC. Its protein is CASSWQGRGNYGYTF.

The chain is built from TRBV10-3 and TRBJ1-3; D gene uncertain. Germline values: CDR1 ENHRY, CDR2 SYGVKD. V dropped 6 bases and J dropped 3 bases, with 18 bases sitting between them. This CDR3 comprises 16 residues. The CDR3 DNA reads as TGTGCCATCAGGACCTCGCAAAGTTCGGATGGAAACACCATATATTTT. Its protein product is CAIRTSQSSDGNTIYF.

The chain couples TRBV6-5 to TRBJ2-1; TRBD1 or TRBD2 may be the D gene (5 bases each). Germline V gene data show CDR1 as MNHEY and CDR2 as SVGAGI. The CDR3 covers 12 residues. Trimming cost V 11 bases and J 4 bases, with 12 bases left between them. As DNA, the CDR3 is TGTGCCCTCGGGGCCCCTTACAATGAGCAGTTCTTC. Amino acid sequence: CALGAPYNEQFF.

This chain joins TRBV28 and TRBJ2-7; D is undetermined. This CDR3 has 13 residues. V lost 3 bases and J lost 2, with 8 bases in between. Germline-derived CDR1 and CDR2 are MDHEN and SYDVKM. The CDR3 reads CASSFRRTYEQYF. The DNA for the CDR3 is TGTGCCAGCAGTTTTAGGCGGACCTACGAGCAGTACTTC. The full variable domain, rest sourced from reference TRBV28 and TRBJ2-7, is DVKVTQSSRYLVKRTGEKVFLECVQDMDHENMFWYRQDPGLGLRLIYFSYDVKMKEKGDIPEGYSVSREKKERFSLILESASTNQTSMYLCASSFRRTYEQYFGPGTRLTVT.

The CDR3, as DNA: TGCGCCAGCAGTCAAACGACAGGGTCTAATTCACCCCTCCACTTT. This translates into CASSQTTGSNSPLHF. This chain joins TRBV5-1 and TRBJ1-6, with 7 bases identical to TRBD1. Germline values: CDR1 SGHRS, CDR2 YFSETQ. With V trimmed by 5 bases and J by 6 bases, 8 bases remained unmatched. The CDR3 extends over 15 amino acids.

The V gene is TRBV28, the J gene TRBJ2-5; 12 bases fit TRBD2. The CDR3 has 15 amino acids. Germline-derived CDR1 and CDR2 are MDHEN and SYDVKM. V gave up 2 bases and J gave up 2 bases; unmatched junction bases: 0. CDR3 coding DNA: TGTGCCAGCAGTTTACTAGCGGGGGGGCAAGAGACCCAGTACTTC. It yields the protein CASSLLAGGQETQYF. Looking up the rest from reference TRBV28 and TRBJ2-5 gives the full variable domain: DVKVTQSSRYLVKRTGEKVFLECVQDMDHENMFWYRQDPGLGLRLIYFSYDVKMKEKGDIPEGYSVSREKKERFSLILESASTNQTSMYLCASSLLAGGQETQYFGPGTRLLVL.

This chain uses TRBV9 with TRBJ1-3, with TRBD1 identical over 7 bases. The CDR3 loop spans 15 amino acids. Germline trimming cut 3 bases from V and 0 bases from J; bases unmatched to any gene: 3. Germline loops: CDR1 SGDLS, CDR2 YYNGEE. CDR3 protein: CASSDGDSSGNTIYF. The CDR3 DNA reads TGTGCCAGCAGCGACGGGGACAGCTCTGGAAACACCATATATTTT.

This clone was detected once. DNA of the CDR3: TGTGCCAGCTCACCCCCCTCTCAGGGAGGCACTGAAGCTTTCTTT. This gives the protein CASSPPSQGGTEAFF. The V call is TRBV18, the J call TRBJ1-1, with D maybe TRBD1 (5 bases). Germline assignment: CDR1 KGHSH and CDR2 LQKENI. The CDR3 spans 15 residues. V was shortened by 3 bases and J by 4 bases, with 15 bases between the two germline ends. Full variable domain (missing parts from reference TRBV18 and TRBJ1-1): NAGVMQNPRHLVRRRGQEARLRCSPMKGHSHVYWYRQLPEEGLKFMVYLQKENIIDESGMPKERFSAEFPKEGPSILRIQQVVRGDSAAYFCASSPPSQGGTEAFFGQGTRLTVV.

The chain links TRBV29-1 to TRBJ2-2, with D tentatively TRBD2 (6 bases). Germline lookup yields CDR1 SQVTM and CDR2 ANQGSEA. This CDR3 is 14 amino acids long. Trimming stripped 5 bases from V and 4 bases from J, with 14 bases between. The CDR3 loop reads CSVFSRGTTGELFF. In DNA form, the CDR3 reads TGCAGCGTTTTCTCCCGGGGGACCACCGGGGAGCTGTTTTTT.

The chain uses TRBV19 and TRBJ2-1, with D perhaps TRBD1 (5 bases). V lost 0 bases and J lost 4, with 13 bases in between. Germline CDR1 and CDR2: LNHDA and SQIVND (reference sequence). This CDR3 has 16 amino acids. CDR3 loop: CASSIEAGNLYNEQFF. CDR3 nucleotide sequence: TGTGCCAGTAGTATAGAAGCAGGGAACCTTTACAATGAGCAGTTCTTC.

V usage is TRBV15 and J usage is TRBJ2-7; TRBD2 agrees at 9 bases. V lost 1 base and J lost 2; bases outside the gene matches: 3. Per the germline V gene, CDR1 is LNHNV and CDR2 is YYDKDF (reference sequence). There are 15 residues in the CDR3. The CDR3 DNA sequence: TGTGCCACCAGCAGAGTCGGCGGGGGGGCCTACGAGCAGTACTTC. The encoded protein is CATSRVGGGAYEQYF. The complete variable domain, with remaining parts taken from reference TRBV15 and TRBJ2-7, reads DAMVIQNPRYQVTQFGKPVTLSCSQTLNHNVMYWYQQKSSQAPKLLFHYYDKDFNNEADTPDNFQSRRPNTSFCFLDIRSPGLGDTAMYLCATSRVGGGAYEQYFGPGTRLTVT.

The chain joins TRBV4-1 to TRBJ1-6; D is ambiguous. V lost 1 base and J 0 bases, leaving 10 bases between the germline ends. The V gene's germline CDR1 is MGHRA and CDR2 YSYEKL. The CDR3 is made up of 17 amino acids. As DNA, the CDR3 is TGCGCCAGCAGCCAAGCAGACCGGAGCTCCTATAATTCACCCCTCCACTTT. This encodes CASSQADRSSYNSPLHF.

The chain employs TRBV5-6 and TRBJ1-5, with 7 bases lining up with TRBD1. This CDR3 has 15 amino acids. The V segment lost 7 bases and the J segment 4 bases; nucleotides outside the gene matches: 11. Germline CDR1 SGHDT, CDR2 YYEEEE. This chain's CDR3 is CASQLSGGLNQPQHF. In DNA form, the CDR3 reads TGTGCCAGCCAGTTGTCAGGGGGACTGAATCAGCCCCAGCATTTT.

V and J are TRBV7-2 and TRBJ2-4, with 11 bases lining up with TRBD1. Germline V lookup: CDR1 SGHTA, CDR2 FQGNSA. V was pared by 4 bases and J by 5 bases, with 10 bases of the junction left unmatched. The CDR3 covers 17 residues. The CDR3 DNA follows: TGTGCCAGCAGCTCCAGGGGACAGGGGGAAGGGGAAAACATTCAGTACTTC. Its translation: CASSSRGQGEGENIQYF.

This clone was seen a few times. The chain links TRBV6-6 to TRBJ2-7; 10 nucleotides match TRBD2. The CDR3 totals 14 residues. V lost 5 bases and J lost 6; bases outside the gene matches: 7. Germline V lookup: CDR1 MNHNY, CDR2 SVGAGI (reference sequence). CDR3: CASSALAGESEQYF. DNA of the CDR3: TGTGCCAGCAGTGCCCTAGCGGGAGAAAGCGAGCAGTACTTC.

The V call is TRBV13, the J call TRBJ1-3; D is uncertain. There are 16 residues in the CDR3. CDR1 is PRHDT and CDR2 is FYEKMQ in the germline V gene (reference sequence). The ends were cut back, 2 bases at V and 1 base at J, with 12 bases in the middle. CDR3 nucleotide sequence: TGTGCCAGCAGCTTAAGGTTTCCGAATTCTGGAAACACCATATATTTT. Encoded protein: CASSLRFPNSGNTIYF.

The rearrangement uses TRBV29-1 and TRBJ2-5; 8 bases align to TRBD1. CDR1 and CDR2 (germline): SQVTM, ANQGSEA. V lost 6 bases to trimming and J lost 5 bases; unmatched junction nucleotides: 5. The CDR3 has 12 amino acids. The CDR3 DNA sequence: TGCAGCGTCAGGACAGGGCCGGAGACCCAGTACTTC. Protein sequence: CSVRTGPETQYF.

The chain employs TRBV5-5 and TRBJ2-7; D is undetermined. Per the germline V gene, CDR1 is SGHKS and CDR2 is YYEKEE (reference sequence). The CDR3 contains 17 residues. V lost 0 bases and J lost 0, with 16 bases in between. The CDR3 DNA is TGTGCCAGCAGCTTGGAGACGCCCCCGCCTCTCTCCTACGAGCAGTACTTC. Protein product: CASSLETPPPLSYEQYF.

The CDR3 reads CASSRDRPQETQYF. DNA for the CDR3: TGTGCCAGCTCGAGGGACAGGCCCCAAGAGACCCAGTACTTC. J is TRBJ2-5 and V is TRBV18, with 8 bases lining up with TRBD1. The V segment lost 6 bases and the J segment 1 base; nucleotides outside the gene matches: 4. Germline CDR1 reads KGHSH; CDR2 reads LQKENI. There are 14 residues in the CDR3. Variable domain in full (rest from reference TRBV18 and TRBJ2-5): NAGVMQNPRHLVRRRGQEARLRCSPMKGHSHVYWYRQLPEEGLKFMVYLQKENIIDESGMPKERFSAEFPKEGPSILRIQQVVRGDSAAYFCASSRDRPQETQYFGPGTRLLVL.